This T cell receptor beta chain emerged from a study of blood T cell repertoires in COVID-19. In the study overall: Whether acute or convalescent, the COVID-19 samples came from the United States, Italy and Spain. Nucleic acid was either cDNA or gDNA, and it came from T cells, B-cell-depleted T cells, or PBMCs.

The authors' processing: Reference gene primers were amplified, and this amplification served to estimate nucleated cell counts. Generated by immunoSEQ multiplex PCR, the TCRdb table keeps only in-frame clones and is missing some. V, J and clone size derive from that table, while D and trimming were established from the DNA sequence. The table lists more than 200,000 clones, 86% of them singletons. The CDR3 is made up of 14 amino acids. Trimming removed 3 bases at V and 6 bases at J, with 13 bases between. The germline V gene encodes CDR1 SGHKS and CDR2 YYEKEE (reference sequence). The sequence was collected from a man between 45 and 60 years old with acute or convalescent COVID-19. The gene calls are TRBV5-5 and TRBJ2-4; D possibly corresponds to TRBD1 (6 bases). Sequenced input: peripheral blood. The DNA of the CDR3 is TGTGCCAGCAGCTCCCGGACAGCGTTAAACATTCAGTACTTC. As protein: CASSSRTALNIQYF.